The clone carrying this TCR beta chain was seen ten or more times. Amplified TCR beta CDR3 regions came from RNA transcripts. HTBI primers were used for first-round RT-PCR of the TCR CDR3. TCRdb passed the multiplex PCR reads through MiXCR, listing each CDR3 protein once. The table shows approximately 380,000 distinct CDR3 sequences, with about 18% occurring only once. CDR1 SGHRS and CDR2 YFSETQ come from the germline V gene. This CDR3 contains 14 residues. Between the trimmed V and J ends, which lost 2 bases and 5 bases, there was a span of 14 bases. The data belong to a study of T cells in Graves' hyperthyroidism and ophthalmopathy. 10 ml of fresh peripheral blood supplied the PBMCs.

The clonotype comes from a young woman with Graves' hyperthyroidism. The chain recombines TRBV5-1 with TRBJ2-7; maybe TRBD2 (5 bases). Sequenced material: blood. CDR3 residues: CASSLTGIGDEQYF. The CDR3 coding sequence is TGCGCCAGCAGCTTAACCGGGATTGGGGACGAGCAGTACTTC.